The T cell receptor beta chain described here comes from a study of T cells in Graves' hyperthyroidism and ophthalmopathy. Study-wide results and limits: Most thyroid-expanded clonotypes above 0.001 were also found in blood.

CDR3 size: 13 residues. The V gene lost 4 bases and the J gene lost 3 bases, with 12 bases spanning the gap. Per germline, CDR1 DFQATT and CDR2 SNEGSKA (reference sequence). RNA transcripts provided the source from which TCR beta CDR3 regions were amplified. The HTBI set primed first-round TCR CDR3 RT-PCR. TCRdb recomputed calls from the multiplex PCR reads with MiXCR, one row per CDR3 protein. Among 560,000 or so distinct CDR3 sequences listed, around 42% were seen once. Thyroid ultrasound, orbital computed tomography, clinical symptoms, and serum thyroxine and TRAb underpinned diagnoses. Concerning this clonotype: Antigen unknown.

The gene calls are TRBV20-1 and TRBJ1-2, with TRBD1 as a possible D gene (6 bases). The material sequenced was peripheral blood or thyroid tissue (not recorded which). The sequence was collected from a woman aged 18-30 years with Graves' hyperthyroidism. The CDR3 region is CSAKATGDYGYTF. For the CDR3, the DNA is TGCAGTGCTAAAGCGACAGGTGACTATGGCTACACCTTC.